This section outlines one TCR beta chain sequence together with its context. Its target is unknown. The sample originates from a study of cytomegalovirus exposure and HLA in healthy donors. Study-level background: An earlier analysis found 100 million or so unique TCR beta sequences from roughly 170 million T cells. A preliminary data release comprised 80 million or so unique TCRs obtained from HLA-typed donors.

The CDR3 spans 13 residues. Germline V CDR1 and CDR2: MNHNS, SASEGT. Trimming shortened V by 2 bases and J by 5 bases, and 9 bases separated the two germline ends. Study-wide points: In all likelihood, a cluster of highly shared sequence variants was a sequencing artifact. Reportedly, a later analysis found an Asian-associated ancestry cluster had fewer N-insertions than the roughly 700-donor mean.

The PCR was carried out with 60 Vbeta primers and 13 Jbeta primers. Profiling relied on immunoSEQ multiplex PCR, and the TCRdb table lists in-frame clones only, not all of them. Among about 140,000 clones listed, 75% to 80% were seen once. The chain uses TRBV6-1 and TRBJ2-5; D gene unclear. The clonotype comes from a woman aged 30 to 39 in good health and CMV-seronegative. The sample comprised PBMCs. The CDR3 reads CASSERPAETQYF. CDR3 coding DNA: TGTGCCAGCAGTGAAAGGCCAGCGGAGACCCAGTACTTC.